What follows are 29 T cell receptor beta chains derived from one specimen sequenced in a study of cytomegalovirus exposure and HLA in healthy donors. 60 Vbeta and 13 Jbeta primers were used in PCR. Method: immunoSEQ multiplex PCR; TCRdb's copy keeps in-frame clones and lacks some. The table lists about 120,000 clones, around three quarters of them singletons. The sequencing input was PBMCs. These receptors all stem from a male donor in good health and CMV-seropositive.

The chain carries TRBV25-1 and TRBJ2-2; 7 nucleotides match TRBD2. In germline, CDR1 is MGHDK, CDR2 SYGVNS. The CDR3 spans 16 residues. Trimming at V came to 3 bases and at J to 0 bases, leaving 4 bases not matched to a gene. For the CDR3, the DNA is TGTGCCAGCAGTGATTCTGCGGGAGCGAACACCGGGGAGCTGTTTTTT. Encoded protein: CASSDSAGANTGELFF.

The chain uses TRBV9 and TRBJ1-4; TRBD1 matches at 9 bases. This CDR3 has 15 residues. J gave up 8 bases and V 3 bases, and 8 bases lay outside the gene matches. Germline V gene data show CDR1 as SGDLS and CDR2 as YYNGEE. DNA for the CDR3: TGTGCCAGCAGCGCTCGACAGGGGGACGGCGAAAAACTGTTTTTT. This codes for CASSARQGDGEKLFF.

The chain links TRBV6-6 to TRBJ1-2; no definite D call. This CDR3 spans 12 amino acids. CDR1 and CDR2 (germline): MNHNY, SVGAGI (reference sequence). V was trimmed by 5 bases and J by 0 bases, leaving 4 bases between them. The CDR3 nucleotides are TGTGCCAGCAGTAATACTAACTATGGCTACACCTTC. Amino acid sequence: CASSNTNYGYTF.

This clone is a singleton in its sample. This chain connects TRBV5-1 to TRBJ2-1, with D maybe TRBD2 (6 bases). Germline V CDR1 and CDR2: SGHRS, YFSETQ. This CDR3 spans 13 amino acids. Trimming took off 0 bases at V and 12 bases at J, with 13 bases between the two ends. In DNA, the CDR3 is TGCGCCAGCAGCTTGGGGGGACTTGGGACGCAGTTCTTC. This sequence encodes CASSLGGLGTQFF.

V gene TRBV6-5 combines with J gene TRBJ2-2, with TRBD2 matching over 12 bases. The CDR3 has 15 residues. Germline lookup yields CDR1 MNHEY and CDR2 SVGAGI. V shed 3 bases, J shed 7 bases, and the junction held 3 bases outside the gene matches. CDR3: CASSYLAGGGGELFF. DNA for the CDR3: TGTGCCAGCAGTTATCTAGCGGGGGGGGGCGGGGAGCTGTTTTTT.

The CDR3 bases are TGTGCCAGCAGCCCGTCCCCCCCGGGATCCAATGAGCAGTTCTTC. Its protein is CASSPSPPGSNEQFF. The gene calls are TRBV11-3 and TRBJ2-1; D perhaps matches TRBD2 (5 bases). The V and J ends lost 5 bases and 6 bases respectively, with 17 bases between them. CDR3 length: 15 residues. Germline V gene data show CDR1 as SGHNT and CDR2 as YENEEA.

The chain carries TRBV5-5 and TRBJ1-4; D remains unclear. CDR1 is SGHKS and CDR2 is YYEKEE in the germline V gene (reference sequence). Trimming cost V 4 bases and J 1 base, with 14 bases left between them. The CDR3 loop spans 16 amino acids. The CDR3 loop reads CASSHLSPVTNEKLFF. In DNA, the CDR3 is TGTGCCAGCAGCCATTTAAGTCCGGTAACTAATGAAAAACTGTTTTTT. Together with reference TRBV5-5 and TRBJ1-4, the CDR3 gives the full variable domain: DAGVTQSPTHLIKTRGQQVTLRCSPISGHKSVSWYQQVLGQGPQFIFQYYEKEERGRGNFPDRFSARQFPNYSSELNVNALLLGDSALYLCASSHLSPVTNEKLFFGSGTQLSVL.

Notes on this clone: Additional DNA sequences in this sample encode the identical CDR3. This sequence joins TRBV28 and TRBJ2-7, with TRBD2 matching over 11 bases. Germline trimming cut 4 bases from V and 6 bases from J; bases unmatched to any gene: 5. This CDR3 is 14 amino acids long. Germline V gene sequence: CDR1 MDHEN, CDR2 SYDVKM. In DNA form, the CDR3 reads TGTGCCAGCAGTTCACTAGCGGGAGTTGGCGAGCAGTACTTC. As protein: CASSSLAGVGEQYF.

CDR3 sequence: CASASRLVGYTF. The CDR3, as DNA: TGTGCCAGCGCCTCCAGGCTGGTCGGCTACACCTTC. The chain joins TRBV28 to TRBJ1-2; D remains ambiguous. This CDR3 spans 12 amino acids. Trimming cost V 8 bases and J 8 bases, with 15 bases left between them. The V gene's germline CDR1 is MDHEN and CDR2 SYDVKM.

The chain carries TRBV28 and TRBJ2-2, with TRBD2 matching over 7 bases. After removal of 5 bases from V and 4 bases from J, the junction contained 7 bases not matched to a gene. The germline CDR1 and CDR2 sequences are MDHEN and SYDVKM. CDR3 length equals 15 residues. The CDR3 bases are TGTGCCAGCAGTACTGGGACTAAAACCACCGGGGAGCTGTTTTTT. Amino acids: CASSTGTKTTGELFF.

V is TRBV19 and J is TRBJ1-2; TRBD1 agrees at 9 bases. The CDR3 sequence is 15 residues long. V trimming: 3 bases; J trimming: 7 bases; junction bases outside the gene matches: 9. Germline assignment: CDR1 LNHDA and CDR2 SQIVND (reference sequence). The CDR3 nucleotides are TGTGCCAGTAGTATCCTCGCGGGACAGGGTGGTGGCTACACCTTC. It encodes CASSILAGQGGGYTF.

The rearrangement uses TRBV25-1 and TRBJ1-2; TRBD1 might be the D (6 bases). Germline V gene lookup returns CDR1 MGHDK and CDR2 SYGVNS. This CDR3 has 16 residues. V lost 0 bases, J lost 4 bases, and 15 bases lay in between. CDR3 nucleotides: TGTGCCAGCAGTGAATATCCCCAGGGGTCCGGCTATGGCTACACCTTC. As protein: CASSEYPQGSGYGYTF.

V usage is TRBV29-1 and J usage is TRBJ2-7; TRBD1 is a possible D gene (6 bases). CDR3 length equals 13 residues. V was cut by 4 bases and J by 6 bases, with 16 bases left in between. Germline loops: CDR1 SQVTM, CDR2 ANQGSEA. For the CDR3, the DNA is TGCAGCGTTGTTCGGCAGGGGCTGGGCGAGCAGTACTTC. Translation gives CSVVRQGLGEQYF.

Only a few counts were recorded for this clone. The CDR3: CASSPTGLPEAFF. The CDR3 DNA sequence: TGTGCCAGCAGCCCGACAGGACTTCCCGAAGCTTTCTTT. The chain couples TRBV28 to TRBJ1-1; weak D call: TRBD1 (6 bases). CDR3 length: 13 residues. The V and J ends lost 6 bases and 8 bases respectively, with 16 bases between them. CDR1 and CDR2 from the germline V gene are MDHEN and SYDVKM.

The V and J genes are TRBV15 and TRBJ1-2; D is uncertain. Germline V gene sequence: CDR1 LNHNV, CDR2 YYDKDF (reference sequence). Trimming pared 0 bases from V and 3 bases from J, leaving 14 bases between. The CDR3 is 16 amino acids. This chain's CDR3 is CATSRDLNPGYYGYTF. The DNA for the CDR3 is TGTGCCACCAGCAGAGATCTGAACCCCGGTTACTATGGCTACACCTTC.

This rearrangement joins TRBV27 to TRBJ1-2; tentative D call: TRBD1 (5 bases). Deletions cut 8 bases from V and 3 bases from J, with 19 bases between. The CDR3 is made up of 15 amino acids. The germline V gene encodes CDR1 MNHEY and CDR2 SMNVEV (reference sequence). In nucleotides, the CDR3 is TGTGCCAGCTGGGGGGTGGCAGGTACCCACTATGGCTACACCTTC. It codes for CASWGVAGTHYGYTF.

DNA for the CDR3: TGTGCCAGTAGTATTCGACTAGCGGATACGCAGTATTTT. It codes for CASSIRLADTQYF. The rearrangement links TRBV19 to TRBJ2-3; 8 bases map to TRBD2. Germline V CDR1 and CDR2: LNHDA, SQIVND (reference sequence). The CDR3 has 13 residues. V shed 3 bases and J 6 bases; nucleotides not matched to a gene: 2. Full variable domain (missing parts from reference TRBV19 and TRBJ2-3): DGGITQSPKYLFRKEGQNVTLSCEQNLNHDAMYWYRQDPGQGLRLIYYSQIVNDFQKGDIAEGYSVSREKKESFPLTVTSAQKNPTAFYLCASSIRLADTQYFGPGTRLTVL.

J is TRBJ2-5 and V is TRBV2, with 8 bases aligning to TRBD1. Trimming removed 7 bases from V and 1 base from J; junction bases left unmatched: 8. CDR3 length equals 15 residues. Germline CDR1 SNHLY, CDR2 FYNNEI. The DNA of the CDR3 is TGTGCCAGCAAACAATCCGACAGGGGCCAAGAGACCCAGTACTTC. Residues: CASKQSDRGQETQYF.

This clone was counted only a few times. The V and J genes are TRBV19 and TRBJ2-7; 8 bases agree with TRBD1. CDR3 length equals 18 residues. The J segment lost 5 bases and the V segment lost 6 bases, leaving 21 bases of the junction unmatched. Germline CDR1 LNHDA, CDR2 SQIVND (reference sequence). CDR3 region: CASSNPTGTGGSRNEQYF. For the CDR3, the DNA is TGTGCCAGTAGCAACCCCACAGGAACAGGGGGGTCGAGGAACGAGCAGTACTTC.

J is TRBJ1-1 and V is TRBV30; a weak D match, TRBD1 (5 bases). Germline loops: CDR1 GTSNPN, CDR2 SVGIG (reference sequence). Trimming took off 8 bases at V and 5 bases at J, with 18 bases between the two ends. The length of the CDR3 is 13 residues. The CDR3 is CAGSLGLGTEAFF. For the CDR3, the DNA is TGTGCCGGATCACTGGGGCTAGGGACTGAAGCTTTCTTT.

The chain has TRBV27 and TRBJ2-7; D is ambiguous. Germline V gene sequence: CDR1 MNHEY, CDR2 SMNVEV (reference sequence). With 5 bases removed from V and 3 bases from J, the gap between germline ends came to 11 bases. The CDR3 spans 13 residues. The CDR3 region is CASSPITGYEQYF. CDR3 DNA sequence: TGTGCCAGCAGTCCCATCACGGGCTACGAGCAGTACTTC.

The V call is TRBV6-6, the J call TRBJ2-2; D may be TRBD2 (6 bases). There are 11 residues in the CDR3. The ends were cut back, 10 bases at V and 5 bases at J, with 8 bases in the middle. Per germline, CDR1 MNHNY and CDR2 SVGAGI (reference sequence). The DNA for the CDR3 is TGTGCCACCCGGGGGACCGGGGAGCTGTTTTTT. It is translated as CATRGTGELFF.

To note about this clone: At one of its ends the junction is not consistent with the germline gene, which may arise from a read error. This chain links TRBV7-9 with TRBJ1-2; TRBD1 aligns across 9 bases. Germline V gene lookup returns CDR1 SEHNR and CDR2 FQNEAQ (reference sequence). The CDR3 has 16 residues. The CDR3 region is CSSSALPGQGSRGYTF. Written as DNA, the CDR3 is TGTTCCAGCAGCGCCCTGCCGGGACAGGGAAGTCGTGGCTACACCTTC.

The rearrangement joins TRBV28 to TRBJ2-7, with 7 bases lining up with TRBD1. Trimming cost V 10 bases and J 2 bases; bases outside gene matches: 5. CDR1 and CDR2 (germline): MDHEN, SYDVKM. This CDR3 region has 12 residues. The CDR3 is CATQTGTYEQYF. CDR3 in DNA: TGTGCCACCCAGACAGGGACCTACGAGCAGTACTTC.

This chain uses TRBV9 with TRBJ2-1; 11 bases are a match to TRBD1. Trimming removed 0 bases from V and 6 bases from J; junction bases left unmatched: 11. The CDR3 is made up of 18 amino acids. Germline CDR1 reads SGDLS; CDR2 reads YYNGEE. This CDR3 is CASSVVGAGTGGRNEQFF. In DNA, the CDR3 is TGTGCCAGCAGCGTAGTAGGGGCGGGGACAGGGGGACGCAATGAGCAGTTCTTC.

The chain joins TRBV7-2 to TRBJ1-3, with 9 bases matching TRBD1. The CDR3 consists of 15 residues. CDR1 and CDR2 from the germline V gene are SGHTA and FQGNSA. J lost 4 bases, V lost 5 bases, and 6 bases had no gene match. CDR3: CASSQDRGSGNTIYF. The CDR3 nucleotides are TGTGCCAGCAGCCAAGACAGGGGGTCGGGAAACACCATATATTTT.

This clone came up once. J is TRBJ2-7 and V is TRBV15, with D possibly being TRBD2 (5 bases). CDR3 size: 13 residues. The germline V gene has CDR1 LNHNV and CDR2 YYDKDF (reference sequence). The germline V and J ends were trimmed by 3 bases and 4 bases, with 10 bases remaining between them. CDR3 loop: CATSRDLGYEQYF. Here the CDR3 DNA reads TGTGCCACCAGCAGGGACTTAGGGTACGAGCAGTACTTC.

This clone has more than one count but fewer than ten. The rearrangement uses TRBV30 and TRBJ2-7; 9 bases fit TRBD2. This CDR3 comprises 14 residues. CDR1 and CDR2 from the germline V gene are GTSNPN and SVGIG (reference sequence). V trimming: 0 bases; J trimming: 5 bases; junction bases outside the gene matches: 5. The CDR3 reads CAWSVGGGANEQYF. In DNA, the CDR3 is TGTGCCTGGAGTGTAGGCGGGGGGGCTAACGAGCAGTACTTC.

V gene TRBV7-9 combines with J gene TRBJ2-7; 9 bases are shared with TRBD1. The CDR3 loop spans 13 amino acids. The germline CDR1 and CDR2 sequences are SEHNR and FQNEAQ (reference sequence). V lost 10 bases to trimming and J lost 5 bases; unmatched junction nucleotides: 9. The CDR3, as DNA: TGTGCCATACCAGGGACAGGGTCGGACGAGCAGTACTTC. It specifies CAIPGTGSDEQYF.